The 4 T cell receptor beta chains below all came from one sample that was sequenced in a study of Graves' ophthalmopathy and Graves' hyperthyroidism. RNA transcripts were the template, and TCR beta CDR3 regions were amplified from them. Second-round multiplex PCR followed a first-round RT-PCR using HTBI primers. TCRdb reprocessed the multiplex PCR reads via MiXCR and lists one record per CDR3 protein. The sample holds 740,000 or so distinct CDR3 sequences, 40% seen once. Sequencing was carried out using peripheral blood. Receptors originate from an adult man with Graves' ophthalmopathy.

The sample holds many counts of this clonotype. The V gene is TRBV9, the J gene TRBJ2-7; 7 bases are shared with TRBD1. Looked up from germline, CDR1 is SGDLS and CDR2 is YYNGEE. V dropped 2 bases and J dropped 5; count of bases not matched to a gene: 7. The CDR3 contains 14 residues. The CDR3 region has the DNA TGTGCCAGCAGCGTGGGGACAGAGAGCAACGAGCAGTACTTC. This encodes CASSVGTESNEQYF.

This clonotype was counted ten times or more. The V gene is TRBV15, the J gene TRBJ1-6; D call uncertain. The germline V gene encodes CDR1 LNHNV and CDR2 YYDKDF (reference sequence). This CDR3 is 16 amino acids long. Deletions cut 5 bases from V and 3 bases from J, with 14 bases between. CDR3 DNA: TGTGCCACCAGCGGAGGTGCCGCGGGCTATAATTCACCCCTCCACTTT. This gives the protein CATSGGAAGYNSPLHF. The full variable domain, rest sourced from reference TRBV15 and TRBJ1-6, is DAMVIQNPRYQVTQFGKPVTLSCSQTLNHNVMYWYQQKSSQAPKLLFHYYDKDFNNEADTPDNFQSRRPNTSFCFLDIRSPGLGDTAMYLCATSGGAAGYNSPLHFGNGTRLTVT.

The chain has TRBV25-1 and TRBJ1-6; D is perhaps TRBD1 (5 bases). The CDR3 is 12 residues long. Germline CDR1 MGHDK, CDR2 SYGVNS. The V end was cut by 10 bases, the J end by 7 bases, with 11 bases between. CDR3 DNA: TGTGCCACTTCGAAGGGGAATTCACCCCTCCACTTT. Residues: CATSKGNSPLHF. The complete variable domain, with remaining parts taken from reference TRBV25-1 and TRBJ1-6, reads EADIYQTPRYLVIGTGKKITLECSQTMGHDKMYWYQQDPGMELHLIHYSYGVNSTEKGDLSSESTVSRIRTEHFPLTLESARPSHTSQYLCATSKGNSPLHFGNGTRLTVT.

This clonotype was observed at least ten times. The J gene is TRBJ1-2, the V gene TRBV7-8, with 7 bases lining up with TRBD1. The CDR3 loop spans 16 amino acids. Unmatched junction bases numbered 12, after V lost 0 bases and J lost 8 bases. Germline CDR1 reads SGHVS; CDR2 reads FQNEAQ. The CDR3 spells CASSLAVTGPPSGYTF. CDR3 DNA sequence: TGTGCCAGCAGCTTAGCTGTGACAGGGCCTCCTTCAGGCTACACCTTC.